One and the same sample provided the 3 T cell receptor beta chains below, sequenced in a study of T-cell reconstitution after alpha-beta-depleted transplantation in children. Unique molecular identifiers tagged the TCRbeta library. TCRdb recomputed calls from the PCR reads with MiXCR, one row per CDR3 protein. The data contain approximately 230,000 distinct CDR3 sequences, 20% to 30% of them singletons. This sample comprised PBMCs, mostly from graft donor cells, obtained 360 days after TCRalphabeta/CD19-depleted stem cell transplant. Source of these receptors: a female patient aged 2-10 years who had a stem cell transplant for congenital amegakaryocytic thrombocytopenia, so the T cells may come from the graft donor.

This chain connects TRBV20-1 to TRBJ1-1, with TRBD1 as a possible D gene (5 bases). Looked up from germline, CDR1 is DFQATT and CDR2 is SNEGSKA (reference sequence). V lost 5 bases and J lost 1, with 17 bases in between. This CDR3 comprises 15 residues. The CDR3 DNA sequence: TGCAGTGCTCCCATGGGGGGTGGGTGGAACACTGAAGCTTTCTTT. Its protein is CSAPMGGGWNTEAFF.

This chain joins TRBV3-1 and TRBJ2-5; a possible D gene is TRBD2 (6 bases). The CDR3 is 12 amino acids. V was shortened by 5 bases and J by 5 bases, with 9 bases between the two germline ends. Per the germline V gene, CDR1 is LGHDT and CDR2 is YNNKEL (reference sequence). This CDR3 is CASSTSGETQYF. The CDR3 DNA reads as TGTGCCAGCAGCACCAGCGGGGAGACCCAGTACTTC.

The chain employs TRBV4-1 and TRBJ2-3; tentatively, D is TRBD1 or TRBD2 (5 bases each). The CDR3 has 16 amino acids. Germline V gene sequence: CDR1 MGHRA, CDR2 YSYEKL. V lost 0 bases to trimming and J lost 3 bases, with 13 bases between them. CDR3 region: CASSQDSAGSTDTQYF. Written as DNA, the CDR3 is TGCGCCAGCAGCCAAGATTCGGCAGGGAGTACAGATACGCAGTATTTT.